This record looks at one T cell receptor beta chain sequence and its context. Its antigen is not identified. The record originates from a study of Ad26.COV2.S vaccination and SARS-CoV-2 variants. Generated by immunoSEQ multiplex PCR, the TCRdb table keeps only in-frame clones and is missing some. The sample gives roughly 240,000 clones, 88% of which show up once; about 11% is in the top ten. Overall study results and limits: Non-spike TCR breadth was similar in vaccine and placebo recipients.

Germline assignment: CDR1 MNHEY and CDR2 SVGAGI. The CDR3 is 15 residues long. V lost 7 bases, J lost 1 base, and 9 bases stayed unmatched. Treatment here: some 20 received Ad26.COV2.S at low or high dose, single or two shots; 5 received placebo; per-sample allocation not given. On day 63 after the first injection, vaccine and placebo recipients gave samples. The shot given was an Ad26 vector that makes Wuhan-strain SARS-CoV-2 spike. This specimen consisted of peripheral blood, obtained in a trial of Ad26.COV2.S vaccine versus placebo. The genes are TRBV6-5 and TRBJ2-5, with TRBD1 matching over 7 bases. The clonotype was recovered from a person between 18 and 65 years old who received the Ad26.COV2.S COVID-19 vaccine or a placebo. The CDR3, as DNA: TGTGCCAGCACTCAAACGGGACAGTTCCAAGAGACCCAGTACTTC. Its translation is CASTQTGQFQETQYF.